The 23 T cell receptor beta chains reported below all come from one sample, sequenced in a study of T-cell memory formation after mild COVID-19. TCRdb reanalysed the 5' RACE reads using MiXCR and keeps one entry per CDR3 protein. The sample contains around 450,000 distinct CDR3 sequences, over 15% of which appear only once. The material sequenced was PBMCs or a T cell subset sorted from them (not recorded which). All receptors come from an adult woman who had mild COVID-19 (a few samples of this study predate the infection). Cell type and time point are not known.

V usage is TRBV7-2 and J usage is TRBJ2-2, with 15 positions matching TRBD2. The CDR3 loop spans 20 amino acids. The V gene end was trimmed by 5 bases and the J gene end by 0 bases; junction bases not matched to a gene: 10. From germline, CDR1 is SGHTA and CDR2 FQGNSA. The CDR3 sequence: CASSPGLAGGKLTNTGELFF. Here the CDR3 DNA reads TGTGCCAGCAGCCCTGGACTAGCGGGAGGGAAACTAACGAACACCGGGGAGCTGTTTTTT.

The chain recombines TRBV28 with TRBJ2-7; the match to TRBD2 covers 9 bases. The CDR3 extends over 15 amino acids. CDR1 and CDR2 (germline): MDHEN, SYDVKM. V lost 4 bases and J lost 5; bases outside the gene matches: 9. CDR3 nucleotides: TGTGCCAGCAGTTGGGGCGGGAGGGCTCAGAACGAGCAGTACTTC. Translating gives CASSWGGRAQNEQYF.

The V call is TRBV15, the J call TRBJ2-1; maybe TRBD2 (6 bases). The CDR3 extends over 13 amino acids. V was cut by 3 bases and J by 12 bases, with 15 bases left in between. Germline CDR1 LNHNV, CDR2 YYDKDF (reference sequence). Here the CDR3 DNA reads TGTGCCACCAGCAGGGACACGGGACTTCTGCAGTTCTTC. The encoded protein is CATSRDTGLLQFF.

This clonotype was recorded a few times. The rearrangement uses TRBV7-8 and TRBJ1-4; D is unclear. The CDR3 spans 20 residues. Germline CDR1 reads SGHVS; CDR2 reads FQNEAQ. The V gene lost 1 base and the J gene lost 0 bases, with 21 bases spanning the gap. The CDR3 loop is CASSLDLAANYRTTNEKLFF. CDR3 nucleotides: TGTGCCAGCAGCTTAGATTTGGCAGCAAACTATCGAACAACTAATGAAAAACTGTTTTTT.

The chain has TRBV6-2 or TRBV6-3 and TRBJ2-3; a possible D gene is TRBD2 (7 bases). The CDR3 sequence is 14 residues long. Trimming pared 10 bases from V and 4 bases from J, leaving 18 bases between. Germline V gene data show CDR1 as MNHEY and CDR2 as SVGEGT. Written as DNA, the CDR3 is TGTGCCACCGGGACGGGGGGCGCGGCAGATACGCAGTATTTT. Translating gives CATGTGGAADTQYF.

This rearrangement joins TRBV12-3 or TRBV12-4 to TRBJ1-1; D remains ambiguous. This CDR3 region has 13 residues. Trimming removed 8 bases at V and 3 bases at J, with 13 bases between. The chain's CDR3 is CASGLPGDTEAFF. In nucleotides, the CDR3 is TGTGCCAGCGGGCTCCCCGGGGACACTGAAGCTTTCTTT.

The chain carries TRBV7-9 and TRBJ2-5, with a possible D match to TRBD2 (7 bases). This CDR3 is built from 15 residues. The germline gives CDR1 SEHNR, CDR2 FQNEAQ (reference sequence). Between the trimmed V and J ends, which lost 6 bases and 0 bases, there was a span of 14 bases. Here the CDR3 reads CASRTKGGNQETQYF. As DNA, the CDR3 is TGTGCCAGCAGGACAAAGGGGGGGAACCAAGAGACCCAGTACTTC.

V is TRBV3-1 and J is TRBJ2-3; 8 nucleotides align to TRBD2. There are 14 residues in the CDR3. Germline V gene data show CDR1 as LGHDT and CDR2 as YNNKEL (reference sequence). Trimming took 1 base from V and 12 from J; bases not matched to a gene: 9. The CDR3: CASSQVTIGGGQYF. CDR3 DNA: TGTGCCAGCAGCCAAGTAACAATCGGGGGGGGTCAGTATTTT.

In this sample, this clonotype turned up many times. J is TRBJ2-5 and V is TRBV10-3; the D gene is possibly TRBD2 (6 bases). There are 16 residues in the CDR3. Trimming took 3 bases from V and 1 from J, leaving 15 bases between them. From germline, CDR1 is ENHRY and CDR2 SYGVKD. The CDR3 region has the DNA TGTGCCATCAGTGAAGTGGAGGCGGGGCCCCAAGAGACCCAGTACTTC. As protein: CAISEVEAGPQETQYF.

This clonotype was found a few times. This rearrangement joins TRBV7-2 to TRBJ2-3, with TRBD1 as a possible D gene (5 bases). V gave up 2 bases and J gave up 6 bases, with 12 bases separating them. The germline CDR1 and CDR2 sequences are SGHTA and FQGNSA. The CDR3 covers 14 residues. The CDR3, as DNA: TGTGCCAGCAGCTTACAGGGTAATAGGGATACGCAGTATTTT. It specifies CASSLQGNRDTQYF.

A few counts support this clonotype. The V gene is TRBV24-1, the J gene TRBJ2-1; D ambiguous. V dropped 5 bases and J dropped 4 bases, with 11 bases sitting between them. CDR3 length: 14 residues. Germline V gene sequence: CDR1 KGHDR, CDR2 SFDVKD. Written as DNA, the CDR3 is TGTGCCACCAGTGGCAAAAGGGCTTACAATGAGCAGTTCTTC. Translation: CATSGKRAYNEQFF.

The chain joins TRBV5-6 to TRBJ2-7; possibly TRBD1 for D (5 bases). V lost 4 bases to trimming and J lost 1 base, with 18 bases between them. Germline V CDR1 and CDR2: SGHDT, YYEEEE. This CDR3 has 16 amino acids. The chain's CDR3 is CASSQTIGVLSYEQYF. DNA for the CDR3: TGTGCCAGCAGCCAAACAATAGGGGTCCTATCCTACGAGCAGTACTTC.

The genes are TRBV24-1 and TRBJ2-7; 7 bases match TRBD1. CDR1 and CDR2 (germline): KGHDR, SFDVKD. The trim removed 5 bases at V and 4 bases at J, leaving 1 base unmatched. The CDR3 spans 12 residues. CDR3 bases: TGTGCCACCAGTGCGACAGGGTACGAGCAGTACTTC. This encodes CATSATGYEQYF.

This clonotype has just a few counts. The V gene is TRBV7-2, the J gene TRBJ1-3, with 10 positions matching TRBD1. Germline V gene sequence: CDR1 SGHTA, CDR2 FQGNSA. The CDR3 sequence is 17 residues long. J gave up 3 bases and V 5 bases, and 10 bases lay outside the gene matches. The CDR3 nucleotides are TGTGCCAGCAGCGACTCCGGGACAGGGGTCGTTGGAAACACCATATATTTT. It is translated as CASSDSGTGVVGNTIYF.

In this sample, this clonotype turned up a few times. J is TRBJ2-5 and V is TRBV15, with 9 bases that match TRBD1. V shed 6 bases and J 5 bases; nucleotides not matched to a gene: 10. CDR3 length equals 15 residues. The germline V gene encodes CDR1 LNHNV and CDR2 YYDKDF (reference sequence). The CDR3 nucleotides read TGTGCCACCAGGAAAGACAGGGGGGTTTTGGAGACCCAGTACTTC. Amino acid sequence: CATRKDRGVLETQYF.

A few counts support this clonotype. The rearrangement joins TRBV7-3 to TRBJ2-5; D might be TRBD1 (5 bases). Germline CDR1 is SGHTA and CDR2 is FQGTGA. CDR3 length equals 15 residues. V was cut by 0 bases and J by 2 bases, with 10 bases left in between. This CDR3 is CASSLTGVGQETQYF. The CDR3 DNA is TGTGCCAGCAGCTTAACAGGGGTTGGGCAAGAGACCCAGTACTTC.

For the CDR3, the DNA is TGCAGCGTTGATGAAACCCTGGCAGGTTCCTATGGCTACACCTTC. Translation gives CSVDETLAGSYGYTF. The genes are TRBV29-1 and TRBJ1-2; D is unresolved. Germline-derived CDR1 and CDR2 are SQVTM and ANQGSEA. V shed 3 bases and J shed 4 bases, with 18 bases lying between them. The CDR3 length is 15 residues.

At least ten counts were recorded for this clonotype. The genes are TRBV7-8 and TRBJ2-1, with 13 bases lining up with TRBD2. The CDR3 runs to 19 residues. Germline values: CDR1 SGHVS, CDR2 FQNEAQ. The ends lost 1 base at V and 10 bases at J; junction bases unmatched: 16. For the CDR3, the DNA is TGTGCCAGCAGCTTAGGGAGGACTAGCGGGAGAAATGCGGCGGGAGAGCAGTTCTTC. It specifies CASSLGRTSGRNAAGEQFF.

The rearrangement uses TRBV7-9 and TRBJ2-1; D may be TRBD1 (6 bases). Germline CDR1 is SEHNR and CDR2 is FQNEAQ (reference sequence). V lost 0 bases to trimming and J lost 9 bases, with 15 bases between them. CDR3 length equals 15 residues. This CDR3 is CASSLAAGQFPEQFF. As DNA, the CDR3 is TGTGCCAGCAGCTTAGCCGCCGGACAGTTCCCTGAGCAGTTCTTC.

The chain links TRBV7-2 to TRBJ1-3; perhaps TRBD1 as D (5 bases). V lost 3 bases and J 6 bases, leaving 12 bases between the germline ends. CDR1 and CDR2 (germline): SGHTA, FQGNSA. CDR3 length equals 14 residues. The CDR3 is CASSLTDLANTIYF. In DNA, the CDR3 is TGTGCCAGCAGCTTGACAGATCTAGCAAACACCATATATTTT.

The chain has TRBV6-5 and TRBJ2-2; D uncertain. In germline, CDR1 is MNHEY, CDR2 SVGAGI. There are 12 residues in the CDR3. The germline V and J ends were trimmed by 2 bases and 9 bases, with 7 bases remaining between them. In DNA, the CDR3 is TGTGCCAGCAGTTACGCCCGCCGGGAGCTGTTTTTT. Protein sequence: CASSYARRELFF.

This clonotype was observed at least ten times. The CDR3 protein is CASSSWRPNGYTF. CDR3 nucleotides: TGTGCCAGCAGTTCCTGGAGACCAAATGGCTACACCTTC. J is TRBJ1-2 and V is TRBV6-2 or TRBV6-3; D remains ambiguous. Germline V lookup: CDR1 MNHEY, CDR2 SVGEGT. Deletions cut 4 bases from V and 6 bases from J, with 12 bases between. The CDR3 loop spans 13 amino acids.

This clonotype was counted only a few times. CDR3 sequence (DNA): TGCGCCAGCAGCTCCCAGCCGGACAATCAGCCCCAGCATTTT. It specifies CASSSQPDNQPQHF. The chain carries TRBV5-1 and TRBJ1-5; D unresolved. Per the germline V gene, CDR1 is SGHRS and CDR2 is YFSETQ. The CDR3 extends over 14 amino acids. With 3 bases removed from V and 3 bases from J, the gap between germline ends came to 10 bases.